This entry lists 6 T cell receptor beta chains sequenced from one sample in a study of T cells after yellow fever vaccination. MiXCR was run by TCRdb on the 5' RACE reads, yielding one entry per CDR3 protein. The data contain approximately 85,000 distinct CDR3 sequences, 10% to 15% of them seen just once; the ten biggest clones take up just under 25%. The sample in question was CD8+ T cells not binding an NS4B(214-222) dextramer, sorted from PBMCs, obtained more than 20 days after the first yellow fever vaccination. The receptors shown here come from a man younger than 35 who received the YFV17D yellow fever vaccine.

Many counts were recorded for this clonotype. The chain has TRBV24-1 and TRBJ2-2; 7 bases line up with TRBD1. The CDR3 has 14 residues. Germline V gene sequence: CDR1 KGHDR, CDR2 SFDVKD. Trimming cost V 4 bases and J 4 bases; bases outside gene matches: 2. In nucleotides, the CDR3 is TGTGCCACCAGTGAATGGGACAGCACCGGGGAGCTGTTTTTT. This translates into CATSEWDSTGELFF.

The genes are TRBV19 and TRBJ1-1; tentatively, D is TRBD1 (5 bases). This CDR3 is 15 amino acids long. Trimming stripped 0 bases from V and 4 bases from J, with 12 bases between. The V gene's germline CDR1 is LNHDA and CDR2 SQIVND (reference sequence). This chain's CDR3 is CASSIDTGGPTEAFF. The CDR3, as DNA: TGTGCCAGTAGTATAGATACAGGAGGCCCCACTGAAGCTTTCTTT.

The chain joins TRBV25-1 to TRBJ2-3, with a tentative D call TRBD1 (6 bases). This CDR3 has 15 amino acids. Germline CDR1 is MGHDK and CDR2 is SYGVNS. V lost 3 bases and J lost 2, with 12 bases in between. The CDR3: CASSEWTAITDTQYF. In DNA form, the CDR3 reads TGTGCCAGCAGTGAGTGGACAGCTATCACAGATACGCAGTATTTT.

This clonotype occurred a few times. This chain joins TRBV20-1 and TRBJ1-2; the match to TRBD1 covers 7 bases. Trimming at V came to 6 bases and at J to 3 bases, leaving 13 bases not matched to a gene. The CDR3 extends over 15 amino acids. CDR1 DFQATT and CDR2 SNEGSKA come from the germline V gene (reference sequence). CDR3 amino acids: CSALASTGRHYGYTF. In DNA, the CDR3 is TGCAGTGCGCTGGCCTCGACAGGGAGACACTATGGCTACACCTTC.

The CDR3: CASRSGYEQYF. As DNA, the CDR3 is TGTGCCAGCCGTTCGGGGTACGAGCAGTACTTC. J is TRBJ2-7 and V is TRBV27, with a possible D match to TRBD2 (5 bases). This CDR3 is built from 11 residues. Germline V lookup: CDR1 MNHEY, CDR2 SMNVEV (reference sequence). V dropped 8 bases and J dropped 4 bases, with 9 bases sitting between them.

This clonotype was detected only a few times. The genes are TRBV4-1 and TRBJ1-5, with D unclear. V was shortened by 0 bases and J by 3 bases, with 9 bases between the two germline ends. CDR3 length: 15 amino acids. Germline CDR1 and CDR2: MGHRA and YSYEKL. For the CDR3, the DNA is TGCGCCAGCAGCCAAGATACGGGATCCAATCAGCCCCAGCATTTT. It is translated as CASSQDTGSNQPQHF.